The present T cell receptor (beta chain) was sequenced within a study of control samples from healthy donors and cancer patients. TCRdb's table, derived via immunoSEQ multiplex PCR, lists solely in-frame clones and lacks some. The sample has about 53,000 clones; around 90% are singletons. CDR1 and CDR2 (germline): SGHDT, YYEEEE. V was cut by 0 bases and J by 6 bases, with 13 bases left in between. The CDR3 is 14 residues long. This chain connects TRBV5-6 to TRBJ2-7; D is ambiguous. Sequences were obtained from PBMCs. The receptor was isolated from a man in his sixties with head and neck cancer. Written as DNA, the CDR3 is TGTGCCAGCAGCTTGGGTTTAGAGCAAGGCGAGCAGTACTTC. Translated, it gives CASSLGLEQGEQYF.